This T cell receptor (beta chain) comes out of a study of shared clonotypes between healthy human individuals. Germline values: CDR1 SGHVS, CDR2 FQNEAQ. V lost 1 base, J lost 4 bases, and 14 bases lay in between. CDR3 length: 16 residues. TCRdb keeps only in-frame clones here, not all; method: immunoSEQ multiplex PCR. The sample has about 1.1 million clones; around 82% are singletons. Sequenced material: memory CD4+ T cells from PBMCs. Subset: CD45RA-negative fraction. This chain links TRBV7-8 with TRBJ1-5; possibly TRBD1 for D (5 bases). The origin of this receptor is a man aged 18-30 years in good health. Some clones in this sample may be carry-over from other donors' samples. The CDR3 DNA follows: TGTGCCAGCAGCTTAGGGGGGGTACAGATTAATCAGCCCCAGCATTTT. Its protein is CASSLGGVQINQPQHF.